These 31 T cell receptor beta chains were sequenced from one sample in a study of tumor-infiltrating lymphocytes in localized non-small cell lung cancer. Assay: immunoSEQ multiplex PCR; the TCRdb copy retains only in-frame clones and omits some. The profile shows roughly 12,000 clones, about 78% of them singletons. The material sequenced was uninvolved lung tissue not adjacent to the tumor. The receptors originated from a human donor with non-small cell lung cancer.

The chain employs TRBV2 and TRBJ1-5; the D gene is possibly TRBD1 (6 bases). CDR1 and CDR2 (germline): SNHLY, FYNNEI. CDR3 length equals 15 residues. Trimming removed 6 bases at V and 6 bases at J, with 18 bases between. As DNA, the CDR3 is TGTGCCAGCAGCGCAGGGGACTCCAGGGGTCAGCCCCAGCATTTT. Protein sequence: CASSAGDSRGQPQHF.

The chain carries TRBV7-2 and TRBJ1-2, with 8 bases fitting TRBD1. CDR1 and CDR2 from the germline V gene are SGHTA and FQGNSA. This CDR3 contains 14 residues. The V segment lost 2 bases and the J segment 4 bases; nucleotides outside the gene matches: 3. This chain's CDR3 is CASSLNRGIYGYTF. For the CDR3, the DNA is TGTGCCAGCAGCTTAAACAGGGGGATCTATGGCTACACCTTC.

This clone appeared once. This chain connects TRBV30 to TRBJ2-5; TRBD1 agrees at 7 bases. J gave up 5 bases and V 8 bases, and 5 bases lay outside the gene matches. Germline V CDR1 and CDR2: GTSNPN, SVGIG (reference sequence). The CDR3 is 11 amino acids. CDR3 bases: TGTGCCCCCGGACAGGTTGAGACCCAGTACTTC. This translates into CAPGQVETQYF.

The CDR3 DNA is TGCGCCAGCAGCCAATCATCAGGGAGGCCCCTCAATCAGCCCCAGCATTTT. Amino acids: CASSQSSGRPLNQPQHF. The genes are TRBV4-1 and TRBJ1-5, with D tentatively TRBD1 (5 bases). The CDR3 consists of 17 residues. Trimming removed 2 bases from V and 3 bases from J, with 17 bases in between. Per germline, CDR1 MGHRA and CDR2 YSYEKL.

The chain has TRBV6-5 and TRBJ2-7; tentatively, D is TRBD2 (5 bases). This CDR3 is 14 amino acids long. Germline CDR1 reads MNHEY; CDR2 reads SVGAGI. V was shortened by 6 bases and J by 1 base, with 13 bases between the two germline ends. CDR3 in amino acids: CASSRTGISYEQYF. The CDR3 DNA reads as TGTGCCAGCAGCCGAACCGGGATTTCCTACGAGCAGTACTTC.

The V and J genes are TRBV25-1 and TRBJ2-1, with 10 bases fitting TRBD1. Trimming cost V 5 bases and J 3 bases; bases outside gene matches: 4. Germline loops: CDR1 MGHDK, CDR2 SYGVNS. This CDR3 is built from 15 residues. The chain's CDR3 is CASSTGTGDYNEQFF. The CDR3, as DNA: TGTGCCAGCAGTACCGGGACAGGGGACTACAATGAGCAGTTCTTC.

This chain links TRBV5-1 with TRBJ2-3, with D possibly being TRBD1 (6 bases). Germline loops: CDR1 SGHRS, CDR2 YFSETQ. The CDR3 consists of 15 residues. Between the trimmed V and J ends, which lost 2 bases and 1 base, there was a span of 11 bases. Here the CDR3 DNA reads TGCGCCAGCAGCTTAGGGACACGAGGCACAGATACGCAGTATTTT. Protein product: CASSLGTRGTDTQYF.

V usage is TRBV14 and J usage is TRBJ2-3; unclear D gene. Germline V CDR1 and CDR2: SGHDN, FVKESK. Trimming took 1 base from V and 8 from J, leaving 7 bases between them. This CDR3 has 12 residues. The CDR3 bases are TGTGCCAGCAGCCAAGGTGCAGCTACGCAGTATTTT. Translating gives CASSQGAATQYF.

By share, this clone counts as medium-sized. The junction departs from the called germline gene at one end, perhaps through a read error. V and J are TRBV30 and TRBJ2-3; D is perhaps TRBD2 (5 bases). This CDR3 contains 14 residues. Looked up from germline, CDR1 is GTSNPN and CDR2 is SVGIG (reference sequence). The CDR3 region is CACSAGLRTDTQYF. The DNA for the CDR3 is TGTGCCTGTAGTGCGGGCCTTAGGACAGATACGCAGTATTTT.

V is TRBV11-3 and J is TRBJ1-1; TRBD1 matches at 7 bases. Germline CDR1 is SGHNT and CDR2 is YENEEA. This CDR3 spans 13 amino acids. The V gene end was trimmed by 6 bases and the J gene end by 1 base; junction bases not matched to a gene: 2. The CDR3 DNA reads TGTGCCAGCAGAGGGACAGAGAACACTGAAGCTTTCTTT. It is translated as CASRGTENTEAFF.

This chain uses TRBV5-1 with TRBJ2-5; tentatively, D is TRBD2 (6 bases). V was trimmed by 3 bases and J by 0 bases, leaving 9 bases between them. Germline CDR1 is SGHRS and CDR2 is YFSETQ. This CDR3 has 14 residues. The CDR3 protein is CASSWGLHQETQYF. CDR3 bases: TGCGCCAGCAGCTGGGGACTCCACCAAGAGACCCAGTACTTC.

This clone was observed a single time. The chain carries TRBV28 and TRBJ2-1; 7 bases line up with TRBD2. Per the germline V gene, CDR1 is MDHEN and CDR2 is SYDVKM. Unmatched junction bases numbered 9, after V lost 5 bases and J lost 8 bases. The CDR3 has 14 amino acids. The CDR3 loop reads CASSTTSRVDEQFF. CDR3 coding DNA: TGTGCCAGCAGTACGACTAGCAGGGTTGATGAGCAGTTCTTC.

The rearrangement links TRBV28 to TRBJ2-3, with a tentative D call TRBD2 (6 bases). The CDR3 is made up of 14 amino acids. In germline, CDR1 is MDHEN, CDR2 SYDVKM. The ends were cut back, 8 bases at V and 5 bases at J, with 17 bases in the middle. This chain's CDR3 is CASESGGAGDTQYF. In DNA form, the CDR3 reads TGTGCCAGCGAATCCGGGGGAGCCGGAGATACGCAGTATTTT.

This clone was seen only once. The chain employs TRBV19 and TRBJ2-7; D might be TRBD1 (5 bases). There are 15 residues in the CDR3. Trimming stripped 6 bases from V and 0 bases from J, with 15 bases between. Germline CDR1 reads LNHDA; CDR2 reads SQIVND (reference sequence). The CDR3 DNA sequence: TGTGCCAGTAGCTACACAGGCGAGAGCTCCTACGAGCAGTACTTC. This translates into CASSYTGESSYEQYF.

CDR3 nucleotides: TGTGCCAGCAGTTATAGGAAGATCTCTGGGGCCAACGTCCTGACTTTC. It encodes CASSYRKISGANVLTF. This sequence joins TRBV6-6 and TRBJ2-6; the D is unclear. Between the trimmed V and J ends, which lost 3 bases and 0 bases, there was a span of 9 bases. This CDR3 region has 16 residues. CDR1 is MNHNY and CDR2 is SVGAGI in the germline V gene (reference sequence).

This rearrangement joins TRBV30 to TRBJ2-2; TRBD1 is a possible D gene (6 bases). Germline V gives CDR1 GTSNPN, CDR2 SVGIG (reference sequence). CDR3 length: 13 residues. The V end lost 2 bases, the J end lost 4 bases, and 8 bases lay between the germline ends. CDR3 sequence: CAWSQGSTGELFF. The CDR3 DNA follows: TGTGCCTGGAGTCAGGGGAGCACCGGGGAGCTGTTTTTT.

This chain joins TRBV9 and TRBJ2-5; 7 bases line up with TRBD2. The CDR3 has 14 amino acids. The ends lost 3 bases at V and 5 bases at J; junction bases unmatched: 7. The germline CDR1 and CDR2 sequences are SGDLS and YYNGEE. The CDR3 DNA sequence: TGTGCCAGCAGCGCCGGACTAGGTTCGGAGACCCAGTACTTC. This sequence encodes CASSAGLGSETQYF.

The V call is TRBV7-8, the J call TRBJ2-3; D is unresolved. Germline V gene lookup returns CDR1 SGHVS and CDR2 FQNEAQ. CDR3 length equals 11 residues. V was cut by 3 bases and J by 6 bases, with 4 bases left in between. Here the CDR3 reads CASSFSDTQYF. The CDR3 DNA sequence: TGTGCCAGCAGCTTCAGTGATACGCAGTATTTT.

This rearrangement joins TRBV30 to TRBJ2-7, with 7 bases that match TRBD2. CDR3 length equals 13 residues. CDR1 and CDR2 from the germline V gene are GTSNPN and SVGIG (reference sequence). V dropped 4 bases and J dropped 4; count of bases not matched to a gene: 7. The CDR3 here is CAWTWGGRYEQYF. CDR3 nucleotides: TGTGCCTGGACCTGGGGGGGGAGGTACGAGCAGTACTTC.

The rearrangement joins TRBV6-1 to TRBJ1-2; possible D gene TRBD1, 5 bases. This CDR3 has 14 amino acids. Per the germline V gene, CDR1 is MNHNS and CDR2 is SASEGT. Trimming removed 1 base from V and 3 bases from J, with 9 bases in between. CDR3 residues: CASSEGTGYYGYTF. The CDR3 DNA follows: TGTGCCAGCAGTGAAGGCACAGGATACTATGGCTACACCTTC.

This sequence joins TRBV2 and TRBJ2-7, with D possibly TRBD1 on 6 matching bases. Germline CDR1 is SNHLY and CDR2 is FYNNEI. The length of the CDR3 is 12 residues. Trimming took off 2 bases at V and 6 bases at J, with 8 bases between the two ends. Here the CDR3 reads CASSERGIEQYF. As DNA, the CDR3 is TGTGCCAGCAGTGAAAGGGGGATCGAGCAGTACTTC.

The J gene is TRBJ1-3, the V gene TRBV7-2, with a tentative D call TRBD1 (5 bases). This CDR3 region has 14 residues. Trimming pared 6 bases from V and 9 bases from J, leaving 18 bases between. Germline assignment: CDR1 SGHTA and CDR2 FQGNSA. The CDR3: CASSRGTAVRTIYF. The CDR3 coding sequence is TGTGCCAGCAGTCGGGGGACGGCAGTCCGCACCATATATTTT.

This clone was seen a few times. The CDR3 nucleotides read TGCGCCAGCAGTAAAGGACCAAGGATGAACACTGAAGCTTTCTTT. Translation gives CASSKGPRMNTEAFF. The chain combines TRBV4-1 with TRBJ1-1; D uncertain. The length of the CDR3 is 15 residues. V was pared by 6 bases and J by 0 bases, with 14 bases between. The germline V gene encodes CDR1 MGHRA and CDR2 YSYEKL.

V and J are TRBV5-4 and TRBJ2-3; no clear D gene. Germline V gene sequence: CDR1 SGHNT, CDR2 YYREEE (reference sequence). The ends were cut back, 4 bases at V and 2 bases at J, with 14 bases in the middle. CDR3 size: 15 residues. The CDR3 bases are TGTGCCAGCAGCCTCGAGGACCGCCTCACAGATACGCAGTATTTT. As protein: CASSLEDRLTDTQYF.

This clone was observed a single time. The genes are TRBV6-1 and TRBJ2-1; the D gene is possibly TRBD1 (5 bases). Trimming removed 0 bases at V and 9 bases at J, with 6 bases between. This CDR3 is built from 12 residues. Germline CDR1 reads MNHNS; CDR2 reads SASEGT. CDR3 sequence reads: CASSEARGEQFF. For the CDR3, the DNA is TGTGCCAGCAGTGAAGCAAGGGGTGAGCAGTTCTTC.

This clone showed up just once. One junction end disagrees with the germline gene, perhaps due to a read error. The V call is TRBV7-7, the J call TRBJ2-5, with 11 nucleotides matching TRBD2. Per germline, CDR1 SSHAT and CDR2 FNYEAQ (reference sequence). The CDR3 consists of 18 residues. CDR3 protein: CASSLVGLAGGQQETQYF. CDR3 DNA: TGTGCTAGCAGCTTAGTGGGGCTAGCGGGGGGCCAGCAAGAGACCCAGTACTTC.

The V call is TRBV5-1, the J call TRBJ2-2; TRBD2 is a possible D gene (6 bases). The CDR3 spans 16 residues. V shed 6 bases and J shed 1 base, with 16 bases lying between them. The V gene's germline CDR1 is SGHRS and CDR2 YFSETQ. CDR3: CASTPLGDLNTGELFF. The CDR3 DNA sequence: TGCGCCAGCACCCCACTAGGGGACTTGAACACCGGGGAGCTGTTTTTT.

This chain connects TRBV5-6 to TRBJ2-5; 8 bases are shared with TRBD2. Germline trimming cut 4 bases from V and 5 bases from J; bases unmatched to any gene: 13. Germline lookup yields CDR1 SGHDT and CDR2 YYEEEE. The CDR3 totals 16 residues. DNA of the CDR3: TGTGCCAGCAGCCTGTGGCGGGGGGTGAAGACGGAGACCCAGTACTTC. It codes for CASSLWRGVKTETQYF. The whole variable domain, filled in from reference TRBV5-6 and TRBJ2-5, reads DAGVTQSPTHLIKTRGQQVTLRCSPKSGHDTVSWYQQALGQGPQFIFQYYEEEERQRGNFPDRFSGHQFPNYSSELNVNALLLGDSALYLCASSLWRGVKTETQYFGPGTRLLVL.

The chain recombines TRBV6-5 with TRBJ2-1; 7 bases map to TRBD2. V shed 5 bases, J shed 5 bases, and the junction held 0 bases outside the gene matches. The CDR3 length is 12 residues. In germline, CDR1 is MNHEY, CDR2 SVGAGI. As DNA, the CDR3 is TGTGCCAGCAGTCGGGGGGACAATGAGCAGTTCTTC. As protein: CASSRGDNEQFF.

The chain combines TRBV11-2 with TRBJ1-4; no definite D call. Germline CDR1 SGHAT, CDR2 FQNNGV. The CDR3 has 15 residues. Trimming cost V 5 bases and J 4 bases, with 14 bases left between them. For the CDR3, the DNA is TGTGCCAGCAGCCTTACGGGTGGGGATAATGAAAAACTGTTTTTT. As protein: CASSLTGGDNEKLFF.

The chain is built from TRBV9 and TRBJ1-2; D uncertain. This CDR3 comprises 15 residues. Trimming took off 0 bases at V and 5 bases at J, with 14 bases between the two ends. Germline V lookup: CDR1 SGDLS, CDR2 YYNGEE. The CDR3 here is CASSVDYDGFYGYTF. As DNA, the CDR3 is TGTGCCAGCAGCGTAGATTATGACGGATTTTATGGCTACACCTTC.